Presented here are 29 T cell receptor beta chains from one specimen sequenced in a study of control samples from healthy donors and cancer patients. Using immunoSEQ multiplex PCR, the repertoire was profiled, and TCRdb retains in-frame clones only, with some absent. The table shows around 170,000 clones, with 92% occurring only once. The sequenced sample was blood. These receptors were collected from a woman aged 25 to 39 in good health.

The chain uses TRBV7-3 and TRBJ2-7; TRBD1 aligns across 8 bases. This CDR3 has 16 amino acids. Per germline, CDR1 SGHTA and CDR2 FQGTGA. The junction had 9 bases not matched to a gene; V was cut back by 2 bases and J by 3 bases. DNA of the CDR3: TGTGCCAGCAGCTTAGGTCCGGACAGGGCTTTCTACGAGCAGTACTTC. Translation: CASSLGPDRAFYEQYF.

This rearrangement joins TRBV18 to TRBJ2-1; TRBD1 aligns across 8 bases. The CDR3 is made up of 16 amino acids. Losses at the gene ends were 6 bases for V and 1 base for J; bases not matched to a gene: 8. Germline V gene lookup returns CDR1 KGHSH and CDR2 LQKENI. The CDR3 DNA follows: TGTGCCAGCTCCCCGAGAGGACAGGGTTCCTACAATGAGCAGTTCTTC. Protein product: CASSPRGQGSYNEQFF.

The chain recombines TRBV27 with TRBJ1-5; D is perhaps TRBD1 (5 bases). This CDR3 region has 15 residues. Germline V gene sequence: CDR1 MNHEY, CDR2 SMNVEV (reference sequence). Trimming took off 6 bases at V and 1 base at J, with 13 bases between the two ends. CDR3 nucleotide sequence: TGTGCCAGCAGCTCCCATGGGGGGAGCAATCAGCCCCAGCATTTT. It is translated as CASSSHGGSNQPQHF.

The rearrangement links TRBV28 to TRBJ2-7; TRBD1 matches at 11 bases. The germline CDR1 and CDR2 sequences are MDHEN and SYDVKM. The length of the CDR3 is 15 residues. After removal of 5 bases from V and 4 bases from J, the junction contained 7 bases not matched to a gene. Here the CDR3 DNA reads TGTGCCAGCAGTCTATCCGGGACAGGGGGTTACGAGCAGTACTTC. It translates to CASSLSGTGGYEQYF.

The rearrangement uses TRBV11-3 and TRBJ2-1, with D uncertain. The CDR3 is made up of 12 amino acids. Germline loops: CDR1 SGHNT, CDR2 YENEEA. V was trimmed by 2 bases and J by 6 bases, leaving 5 bases between them. CDR3 residues: CASSLQPNEQFF. The CDR3 nucleotides are TGTGCCAGCAGCTTACAACCCAATGAGCAGTTCTTC.

This sequence joins TRBV7-9 and TRBJ2-5; possibly TRBD2 for D (6 bases). The CDR3 covers 15 residues. Trimming cost V 4 bases and J 5 bases, with 17 bases left between them. Per the germline V gene, CDR1 is SEHNR and CDR2 is FQNEAQ (reference sequence). Here the CDR3 DNA reads TGTGCCAGCAGCTCATTGGGCGGGACGAGGGAGACCCAGTACTTC. Its translation is CASSSLGGTRETQYF.

The chain carries TRBV6-5 and TRBJ1-1; weak D call: TRBD1 (5 bases). The CDR3 sequence is 13 residues long. The V and J ends lost 6 bases and 7 bases respectively, with 15 bases between them. Germline V gives CDR1 MNHEY, CDR2 SVGAGI. The CDR3 region is CASSARTRVEAFF. The CDR3 DNA reads TGTGCCAGCAGCGCTAGGACAAGGGTTGAAGCTTTCTTT.

This clone came up once. CDR3: CASSRADRSTDTQYF. CDR3 in DNA: TGTGCCAGCAGCCGGGCGGACAGAAGCACAGATACGCAGTATTTT. V gene TRBV5-4 combines with J gene TRBJ2-3; D possibly corresponds to TRBD1 (6 bases). Trimming took 4 bases from V and 0 from J, leaving 12 bases between them. This CDR3 contains 15 residues. The germline V gene encodes CDR1 SGHNT and CDR2 YYREEE (reference sequence).

J is TRBJ2-5 and V is TRBV7-2; 10 nucleotides align to TRBD1. This CDR3 has 14 amino acids. The germline V gene has CDR1 SGHTA and CDR2 FQGNSA. The junction had 2 bases not matched to a gene; V was cut back by 3 bases and J by 4 bases. Written as DNA, the CDR3 is TGTGCCAGCAGCTTGGGACAGGGGCTAGAGACCCAGTACTTC. Protein sequence: CASSLGQGLETQYF. The full variable domain, rest sourced from reference TRBV7-2 and TRBJ2-5, is GAGVSQSPSNKVTEKGKDVELRCDPISGHTALYWYRQSLGQGLEFLIYFQGNSAPDKSGLPSDRFSAERTGGSVSTLTIQRTQQEDSAVYLCASSLGQGLETQYFGPGTRLLVL.

The rearrangement joins TRBV4-1 to TRBJ1-5; no reliable D call. This CDR3 has 15 amino acids. Between the trimmed V and J ends, which lost 1 base and 0 bases, there was a span of 7 bases. Germline assignment: CDR1 MGHRA and CDR2 YSYEKL. The CDR3 loop is CASSQVSVSNQPQHF. DNA for the CDR3: TGCGCCAGCAGCCAAGTTTCAGTTAGCAATCAGCCCCAGCATTTT.

This chain connects TRBV5-1 to TRBJ2-7, with D possibly TRBD1 on 6 matching bases. This CDR3 is built from 13 residues. CDR1 is SGHRS and CDR2 is YFSETQ in the germline V gene. Trimming took 8 bases from V and 1 from J, leaving 13 bases between them. DNA for the CDR3: TGCGCCAGTTCCGGGACACGGTCCTACGAGCAGTACTTC. Translating it yields CASSGTRSYEQYF.

The chain recombines TRBV5-5 with TRBJ2-4; no clear D. CDR1 is SGHKS, CDR2 YYEKEE, per germline (reference sequence). The CDR3 totals 15 residues. The V end lost 2 bases, the J end lost 7 bases, and 16 bases lay between the germline ends. CDR3 nucleotides: TGTGCCAGCAGCTTTTGGGCCGAAACTGGTAACATTCAGTACTTC. Protein: CASSFWAETGNIQYF.

The CDR3: CASSLGNWTGGNQPQHF. CDR3 in DNA: TGTGCCAGCAGCTTAGGTAATTGGACAGGGGGCAATCAGCCCCAGCATTTT. This chain uses TRBV7-9 with TRBJ1-5; TRBD1 matches 9 bases. Germline assignment: CDR1 SEHNR and CDR2 FQNEAQ (reference sequence). CDR3 size: 17 residues. V dropped 1 base and J dropped 2; count of bases not matched to a gene: 6.

The chain is built from TRBV5-1 and TRBJ2-5; TRBD2 matches 7 bases. CDR3 length: 17 residues. V gave up 1 base and J gave up 5 bases; unmatched junction bases: 14. Germline CDR1 SGHRS, CDR2 YFSETQ. The CDR3 spells CASSLNPGRGPSETQYF. CDR3 coding DNA: TGCGCCAGCAGCTTGAACCCTGGGAGGGGTCCTTCGGAGACCCAGTACTTC.

In the case of this clone: The identical CDR3 is also encoded by other nucleotide sequences in the sample. The gene calls are TRBV19 and TRBJ1-5, with D unclear. The V gene's germline CDR1 is LNHDA and CDR2 SQIVND (reference sequence). This CDR3 has 11 amino acids. The V gene lost 4 bases and the J gene lost 7 bases, with 5 bases spanning the gap. The CDR3 here is CASSRGQPQHF. The CDR3 nucleotides read TGTGCCAGTAGTAGAGGGCAGCCCCAGCATTTT.

The chain combines TRBV2 with TRBJ2-6; 8 bases match TRBD1. Trimming at V came to 7 bases and at J to 1 base, leaving 12 bases not matched to a gene. This CDR3 region has 18 residues. Germline V gene lookup returns CDR1 SNHLY and CDR2 FYNNEI. In DNA form, the CDR3 reads TGTGCCAGCAACATTCGGACAGGGTTTTCGTCTGGGGCCAACGTCCTGACTTTC. It is translated as CASNIRTGFSSGANVLTF.

J is TRBJ2-2 and V is TRBV7-3; 10 bases map to TRBD2. V was clipped by 2 bases and J by 5 bases; unmatched bases: 5. CDR3 length equals 16 residues. Germline CDR1 SGHTA, CDR2 FQGTGA. CDR3 nucleotide sequence: TGTGCCAGCAGCTTATCTAGCGGGAGCTGGACCGGGGAGCTGTTTTTT. It encodes CASSLSSGSWTGELFF. The full variable domain, in which reference TRBV7-3 and TRBJ2-2 provide the parts outside the CDR3, is GAGVSQTPSNKVTEKGKYVELRCDPISGHTALYWYRQSLGQGPEFLIYFQGTGAADDSGLPNDRFFAVRPEGSVSTLKIQRTERGDSAVYLCASSLSSGSWTGELFFGEGSRLTVL.

The chain employs TRBV10-3 and TRBJ1-1; possibly TRBD1 for D (5 bases). CDR1 and CDR2 (germline): ENHRY, SYGVKD. The length of the CDR3 is 13 residues. Trimming took 9 bases from V and 2 from J, leaving 13 bases between them. In nucleotides, the CDR3 is TGTGCCATATTGACAGAAACTAACACTGAAGCTTTCTTT. Amino acids: CAILTETNTEAFF.

The genes are TRBV28 and TRBJ2-5, with a weak D call TRBD2 (5 bases). V shed 5 bases and J shed 3 bases, with 13 bases lying between them. Germline assignment: CDR1 MDHEN and CDR2 SYDVKM. There are 14 residues in the CDR3. DNA of the CDR3: TGTGCCAGCAGTCCGGACTGGGTGGAAGAGACCCAGTACTTC. Protein: CASSPDWVEETQYF.

This clone was found once. The chain carries TRBV19 and TRBJ1-2, with D maybe TRBD1 (5 bases). The V gene's germline CDR1 is LNHDA and CDR2 SQIVND (reference sequence). The ends were cut back, 7 bases at V and 4 bases at J, with 13 bases in the middle. The CDR3 sequence is 13 residues long. As DNA, the CDR3 is TGTGCCAGTACCCCGGGGGGTGTCTATGGCTACACCTTC. The encoded protein is CASTPGGVYGYTF.

This clone was counted a single time. V gene TRBV5-6 combines with J gene TRBJ2-7, with a tentative D call TRBD2 (5 bases). Germline-derived CDR1 and CDR2 are SGHDT and YYEEEE. The CDR3 totals 13 residues. V was trimmed by 2 bases and J by 3 bases, leaving 9 bases between them. For the CDR3, the DNA is TGTGCCAGCAGCTTCTTGAGGGTCTACGAGCAGTACTTC. The encoded protein is CASSFLRVYEQYF. Variable domain in full (rest from reference TRBV5-6 and TRBJ2-7): DAGVTQSPTHLIKTRGQQVTLRCSPKSGHDTVSWYQQALGQGPQFIFQYYEEEERQRGNFPDRFSGHQFPNYSSELNVNALLLGDSALYLCASSFLRVYEQYFGPGTRLTVT.

The chain recombines TRBV7-2 with TRBJ1-1; D not resolved. The CDR3 spans 13 residues. Germline V gene sequence: CDR1 SGHTA, CDR2 FQGNSA. V lost 5 bases and J 2 bases, leaving 9 bases between the germline ends. This CDR3 reads CASSNQVNTEAFF. The DNA for the CDR3 is TGTGCCAGCAGCAATCAGGTTAACACTGAAGCTTTCTTT.

This clone was seen once. The rearrangement links TRBV30 to TRBJ1-4; D gene uncertain. Germline assignment: CDR1 GTSNPN and CDR2 SVGIG (reference sequence). V was clipped by 1 base and J by 3 bases, with 15 bases between them. The CDR3 has 16 residues. Here the CDR3 reads CAWSDSPGSANEKLFF. The CDR3 DNA sequence: TGTGCCTGGAGTGACAGCCCCGGGTCCGCTAATGAAAAACTGTTTTTT.

This rearrangement joins TRBV28 to TRBJ1-3; TRBD1 might be the D (5 bases). The CDR3 length is 14 residues. The ends were cut back, 7 bases at V and 1 base at J, with 11 bases in the middle. Germline-derived CDR1 and CDR2 are MDHEN and SYDVKM. The CDR3 bases are TGTGCCAGCACTCGGGGACTATCTGGAAACACCATATATTTT. It specifies CASTRGLSGNTIYF.

A note on this clone: This sample also contains other DNA sequences that code for the same CDR3. This sequence joins TRBV4-1 and TRBJ2-2; 14 bases are a match to TRBD2. Trimming at V came to 1 base and at J to 5 bases, leaving 6 bases not matched to a gene. Germline lookup yields CDR1 MGHRA and CDR2 YSYEKL. The CDR3 runs 18 residues. CDR3 coding DNA: TGCGCCAGCAGCCAAGCGGGACTAGCGGGAGTTGGAACCGGGGAGCTGTTTTTT. Its translation is CASSQAGLAGVGTGELFF.

The chain recombines TRBV11-2 with TRBJ1-3, with D possibly TRBD1 on 5 matching bases. The CDR3 covers 17 residues. Looked up from germline, CDR1 is SGHAT and CDR2 is FQNNGV. Trimming removed 2 bases from V and 0 bases from J, with 14 bases in between. The CDR3 protein is CASSLQSGDLSGNTIYF. CDR3 nucleotides: TGTGCCAGCAGCTTACAATCGGGGGATCTCTCTGGAAACACCATATATTTT.

V gene TRBV4-2 combines with J gene TRBJ1-1; 9 bases are a match to TRBD1. The CDR3 is made up of 15 amino acids. The V and J ends lost 2 bases and 4 bases, in that order; junction bases with no gene match: 5. Germline CDR1 reads LGHNA; CDR2 reads YNFKEQ. The CDR3 DNA reads TGTGCCAGCAGCCAACACACAGGGGGCCTCACTGAAGCTTTCTTT. It encodes CASSQHTGGLTEAFF.

V usage is TRBV28 and J usage is TRBJ2-7; 9 bases match TRBD1. Germline V lookup: CDR1 MDHEN, CDR2 SYDVKM. V shed 5 bases, J shed 5 bases, and the junction held 16 bases outside the gene matches. This CDR3 has 17 amino acids. In DNA form, the CDR3 reads TGTGCCAGCAGTCTCCCACCTCCGGGACAGGGACTCCACGAGCAGTACTTC. Translated: CASSLPPPGQGLHEQYF.

The V gene is TRBV6-5, the J gene TRBJ1-2, with D perhaps TRBD1 (6 bases). From germline, CDR1 is MNHEY and CDR2 SVGAGI. The CDR3 runs to 14 residues. Trimming cost V 7 bases and J 5 bases, with 17 bases left between them. The CDR3 DNA reads as TGTGCCAGCACCGTTGGCAGGGGAAGGTATGGCTACACCTTC. Its translation: CASTVGRGRYGYTF.